Listed below are T cell receptor beta chains from one sample, sequenced in a study of quantifying T cell responses using KT2 cells. MiXCR, applied by TCRdb to the UMI-ligation and nested PCR reads, yields one record per CDR3 protein. This sample has 39,000 or so distinct CDR3 sequences, with approximately 15% found just once. Input material: PBMCs spiked with cells of the T cell clone KT2. These receptors were obtained from a human donor. Each CDR3 is given with its conserved first and last residue. The D gene is left open where the match is weak. The size entry is marked missing in some rows and otherwise reads once, few, many or a size class.

clone size	D gene	V gene	J gene	CDR3 protein	CDR3 DNA
NA	NA	TRBV9	TRBJ2-5	CASSAGRTQETQYF	TGTGCCAGCAGCGCCGGTCGCACCCAAGAGACCCAGTACTTC
few	TRBD1	TRBV12-3/TRBV12-4	TRBJ1-1	CASSFGGGITEAFF	TGTGCCAGCAGTTTTGGAGGGGGCATTACTGAAGCTTTCTTT
many	NA	TRBV20-1	TRBJ2-7	CSAREPEGSYEQYF	TGCAGTGCTAGAGAGCCGGAGGGCTCCTACGAGCAGTACTTC
few	NA	TRBV5-1	TRBJ2-3	CASSLDSTDTQYF	TGCGCCAGCAGCTTGGATTCCACAGATACGCAGTATTTT
NA	NA	TRBV27	TRBJ1-1	CASSYGDRNTEAFF	TGTGCCAGCTCCTACGGGGACCGGAACACTGAAGCTTTCTTT
few	NA	TRBV12-3/TRBV12-4	TRBJ1-6	CASSLGGGWASPLHF	TGTGCCAGCAGTTTAGGTGGGGGATGGGCTTCACCCCTCCACTTT
few	TRBD2	TRBV15	TRBJ2-1	CATSPGGDNNEQFF	TGTGCCACCAGCCCGGGGGGGGATAACAATGAGCAGTTCTTC
few	TRBD1	TRBV10-3	TRBJ2-1	CAIKKGQENNEQFF	TGTGCCATCAAGAAGGGACAGGAGAACAATGAGCAGTTCTTC
few	NA	TRBV9	TRBJ2-5	CASSALGAGAQYF	TGTGCCAGCAGCGCGCTAGGGGCCGGGGCCCAGTACTTC
few	TRBD1	TRBV6-5	TRBJ1-1	CASRTGGVNTEAFF	TGTGCCAGCAGGACAGGGGGTGTGAACACTGAAGCTTTCTTT
few	NA	TRBV6-1	TRBJ1-6	CASSGQDGGNSPLHF	TGTGCCAGCAGTGGACAGGACGGTGGTAATTCACCCCTCCACTTT